The following is a TCR beta chain sequence with its context. Its antigen is as yet unknown. TCRdb recomputed calls from the 5' RACE reads with MiXCR, one row per CDR3 protein. The repertoire holds about 140,000 distinct CDR3 sequences, 7.5% to 9.5% seen once, with more than 7% in the top ten. Looked up from germline, CDR1 is LNHDA and CDR2 is SQIVND (reference sequence). The CDR3 spans 13 residues. V was cut by 9 bases and J by 9 bases, with 15 bases left in between. This entry comes from a study of CD8 T cells in ankylosing spondylitis. General observations from the study: Relatively scarce in peripheral blood, disease-linked clones were CD8+. Ankylosing spondylitis blood appeared to be characterized by a TCR beta motif of several highly homologous variants. Some of these motif variants have turned up before, in reports on reactive arthritis synovial fluid and blood.

The TCR originated in a male donor with ankylosing spondylitis. Input material: synovial fluid, either unsorted or a sorted T cell fraction (not recorded which). The J gene is TRBJ1-6, the V gene TRBV19; possible D gene TRBD1, 5 bases. CDR3 nucleotides: TGTGCCAGCCAGTCAGGGCTTTTTTCACCCCTCCACTTT. As protein: CASQSGLFSPLHF.